The 15 T cell receptor beta chains given below trace back to one sample, sequenced in a study of cytomegalovirus exposure and HLA in healthy donors. It was with 60 Vbeta and 13 Jbeta primers that the PCR ran. The assay was immunoSEQ multiplex PCR, and TCRdb's table has in-frame clones only and misses some. The table shows approximately 93,000 clones, with approximately 68% occurring only once. The material sequenced was PBMCs. All receptors come from a boy younger than 18 in good health and CMV-seropositive.

The chain joins TRBV10-3 to TRBJ2-7; weak D call: TRBD2 (7 bases). The CDR3 is made up of 13 amino acids. Germline assignment: CDR1 ENHRY and CDR2 SYGVKD. V dropped 7 bases and J dropped 5 bases, with 15 bases sitting between them. The CDR3 here is CAITEGGIHEQYF. The CDR3 nucleotides are TGTGCCATCACCGAGGGGGGGATCCACGAGCAGTACTTC.

V gene TRBV5-1 combines with J gene TRBJ2-5; D may be TRBD2 (6 bases). Germline lookup yields CDR1 SGHRS and CDR2 YFSETQ. V lost 0 bases to trimming and J lost 2 bases, with 11 bases between them. The CDR3 totals 15 residues. CDR3 protein: CASSLGRDVQETQYF. CDR3 coding DNA: TGCGCCAGCAGCTTGGGGCGGGATGTACAAGAGACCCAGTACTTC.

The chain combines TRBV30 with TRBJ1-2; 10 nucleotides agree with TRBD1. Unmatched junction bases numbered 10, after V lost 3 bases and J lost 0 bases. Germline-derived CDR1 and CDR2 are GTSNPN and SVGIG (reference sequence). This CDR3 is built from 17 residues. The CDR3 nucleotides are TGTGCCTGGAGATTCTTCCGGGACAGGGGCCCTAACTATGGCTACACCTTC. Amino acid sequence: CAWRFFRDRGPNYGYTF.

V usage is TRBV6-5 and J usage is TRBJ2-7, with a weak D call TRBD1 (6 bases). There are 16 residues in the CDR3. V lost 2 bases and J lost 2, with 16 bases in between. The germline V gene has CDR1 MNHEY and CDR2 SVGAGI. This CDR3 is CASSYQGSPTAYEQYF. The CDR3 nucleotides read TGTGCCAGCAGTTACCAGGGGTCCCCCACCGCCTACGAGCAGTACTTC.

The chain links TRBV5-4 to TRBJ1-1, with D tentatively TRBD1 (5 bases). The CDR3 consists of 12 residues. Germline assignment: CDR1 SGHNT and CDR2 YYREEE (reference sequence). V was clipped by 6 bases and J by 5 bases, with 11 bases between them. The CDR3 nucleotides are TGTGCCAGCACCCGGGGGGGGACTGAAGCTTTCTTT. It codes for CASTRGGTEAFF.

This clone was detected a few times. The chain uses TRBV2 and TRBJ1-5, with D possibly TRBD1 on 6 matching bases. Germline CDR1 SNHLY, CDR2 FYNNEI. V was cut by 4 bases and J by 6 bases, with 13 bases left in between. The CDR3 totals 14 residues. The CDR3 loop is CASSGLGAGQPQHF. Written as DNA, the CDR3 is TGTGCCAGCAGTGGTCTGGGGGCCGGTCAGCCCCAGCATTTT.

This clone was picked up a small number of times. This chain links TRBV19 with TRBJ2-3; 11 nucleotides match TRBD2. Trimming cost V 4 bases and J 1 base; bases outside gene matches: 4. Per germline, CDR1 LNHDA and CDR2 SQIVND (reference sequence). The CDR3 spans 16 residues. CDR3 in amino acids: CASSKGLAGGTDTQYF. Written as DNA, the CDR3 is TGTGCCAGTAGTAAAGGACTAGCGGGTGGCACAGATACGCAGTATTTT.

This sequence joins TRBV2 and TRBJ1-5, with 7 positions matching TRBD1. In germline, CDR1 is SNHLY, CDR2 FYNNEI. Trimming took 2 bases from V and 0 from J; bases not matched to a gene: 4. The CDR3 consists of 16 residues. The CDR3 nucleotides are TGTGCCAGCAGTGAAAGGGGGCAGTTTAGCAATCAGCCCCAGCATTTT. Protein sequence: CASSERGQFSNQPQHF.

The chain carries TRBV5-1 and TRBJ2-1; 9 nucleotides match TRBD1. The J segment lost 4 bases and the V segment lost 2 bases, leaving 4 bases of the junction unmatched. Germline loops: CDR1 SGHRS, CDR2 YFSETQ. The CDR3 spans 15 residues. CDR3 loop: CASSLNRGLYNEQFF. The CDR3 DNA sequence: TGCGCCAGCAGCTTAAACAGGGGGCTTTACAATGAGCAGTTCTTC.

This clone was found a few times. The chain joins TRBV6-1 to TRBJ1-1; D unclear. CDR1 and CDR2 (germline): MNHNS, SASEGT. The length of the CDR3 is 12 residues. Trimming stripped 7 bases from V and 5 bases from J, with 11 bases between. The DNA for the CDR3 is TGTGCCAGCAACTTATTACGTACTGAAGCTTTCTTT. This encodes CASNLLRTEAFF.

The CDR3 DNA follows: TGTGCCAGCAGCTCTACAGGTGATAGCAATCAGCCCCAGCATTTT. Its protein is CASSSTGDSNQPQHF. The V and J genes are TRBV5-5 and TRBJ1-5, with a weak D call TRBD1 (5 bases). The germline CDR1 and CDR2 sequences are SGHKS and YYEKEE (reference sequence). The CDR3 contains 15 residues. The V and J ends lost 3 bases and 0 bases respectively, with 10 bases between them.

This clone was detected only a few times. This chain connects TRBV2 to TRBJ2-5; D unresolved. The CDR3 runs 14 residues. V lost 6 bases to trimming and J lost 4 bases, with 15 bases between them. CDR1 and CDR2 (germline): SNHLY, FYNNEI. The CDR3 reads CASSYSQRGETQYF. In DNA, the CDR3 is TGTGCCAGCAGCTACTCCCAAAGAGGAGAGACCCAGTACTTC.

The V call is TRBV18, the J call TRBJ1-1; D not certain. Trimming left V 6 bases short and J 3 bases short, with 17 bases between. This CDR3 is 15 amino acids long. Germline V CDR1 and CDR2: KGHSH, LQKENI. The CDR3 loop is CASSSMEALHTEAFF. CDR3 bases: TGTGCCAGCTCGTCGATGGAGGCTCTACACACTGAAGCTTTCTTT.

This clone is classed as medium-sized (0.01 to 0.1%). The chain carries TRBV4-2 and TRBJ2-7; no definite D call. Germline V gene lookup returns CDR1 LGHNA and CDR2 YNFKEQ. This CDR3 spans 12 amino acids. V was shortened by 0 bases and J by 4 bases, with 4 bases between the two germline ends. As DNA, the CDR3 is TGTGCCAGCAGCCAAGATCAGTACGAGCAGTACTTC. It specifies CASSQDQYEQYF.

The rearrangement links TRBV19 to TRBJ1-2, with 10 bases aligning to TRBD1. The CDR3 has 20 residues. Germline CDR1 LNHDA, CDR2 SQIVND (reference sequence). Losses at the gene ends were 7 bases for V and 0 bases for J; bases not matched to a gene: 20. The CDR3 nucleotides are TGTGCCAGTAAAGCCCACTGGACGGACAGGGGGATGACAGCTAACTATGGCTACACCTTC. It is translated as CASKAHWTDRGMTANYGYTF.